These 26 T cell receptor beta chains were all obtained from the same sample, sequenced in a study of blood T cell repertoires in COVID-19. Sequencing used immunoSEQ multiplex PCR; TCRdb keeps in-frame clones, though not all of them. The sample yields approximately 70,000 clones, 85% to 90% seen once. Sequencing was done on a sample of peripheral blood. The receptors shown here come from a man aged 70-80 years with active or convalescent COVID-19.

The chain combines TRBV27 with TRBJ2-5; the D gene is possibly TRBD2 (5 bases). The CDR3 totals 15 residues. Germline loops: CDR1 MNHEY, CDR2 SMNVEV (reference sequence). Trimming removed 8 bases at V and 5 bases at J, with 21 bases between. The CDR3: CASQVNERRWETQYF. Here the CDR3 DNA reads TGTGCCAGCCAAGTTAATGAACGGAGGTGGGAGACCCAGTACTTC.

A single count supports this clone. V and J are TRBV4-1 and TRBJ2-2; 7 bases are a match to TRBD2. Per germline, CDR1 MGHRA and CDR2 YSYEKL. The CDR3 has 18 amino acids. Trimming took 1 base from V and 1 from J; bases not matched to a gene: 9. CDR3 residues: CASSQGWTSRQNTGELFF. CDR3 bases: TGCGCCAGCAGCCAAGGGTGGACTAGTCGGCAGAACACCGGGGAGCTGTTTTTT.

The chain is built from TRBV19 and TRBJ1-2; 11 bases align to TRBD1. CDR1 and CDR2 from the germline V gene are LNHDA and SQIVND (reference sequence). This CDR3 is built from 12 residues. V shed 6 bases, J shed 8 bases, and the junction held 2 bases outside the gene matches. The CDR3 is CASRGQGEGYTF. The CDR3 DNA reads TGTGCCAGTAGGGGACAGGGGGAAGGCTACACCTTC.

The chain uses TRBV27 and TRBJ2-1, with 7 bases lining up with TRBD2. Per germline, CDR1 MNHEY and CDR2 SMNVEV (reference sequence). The CDR3 spans 13 residues. Losses at the gene ends were 3 bases for V and 9 bases for J; bases not matched to a gene: 5. CDR3 protein: CASSFPGGGEQFF. In nucleotides, the CDR3 is TGTGCCAGCAGTTTCCCGGGAGGTGGTGAGCAGTTCTTC.

The rearrangement joins TRBV10-3 to TRBJ2-2; 8 bases align to TRBD1. This CDR3 contains 14 residues. CDR1 ENHRY and CDR2 SYGVKD come from the germline V gene. J gave up 5 bases and V 4 bases, and 3 bases lay outside the gene matches. The CDR3 loop is CAISGTGKTGELFF. The CDR3 coding sequence is TGTGCCATCAGTGGGACAGGGAAAACCGGGGAGCTGTTTTTT.

This clone was recorded only once. The rearrangement joins TRBV4-1 to TRBJ2-7, with D hard to call. The CDR3 covers 13 residues. Trimming took off 4 bases at V and 0 bases at J, with 7 bases between the two ends. Germline assignment: CDR1 MGHRA and CDR2 YSYEKL. CDR3 residues: CASSPRSSYEQYF. The CDR3 DNA follows: TGCGCCAGCAGCCCGCGGAGCTCCTACGAGCAGTACTTC.

The V and J genes are TRBV28 and TRBJ2-7; the D is unclear. Germline CDR1 MDHEN, CDR2 SYDVKM. The V end was cut by 5 bases, the J end by 0 bases, with 8 bases between. The CDR3 is 13 residues long. CDR3 amino acids: CASSPLSSYEQYF. Here the CDR3 DNA reads TGTGCCAGCAGTCCACTTAGCTCCTACGAGCAGTACTTC.

CDR3 coding DNA: TGTGCCAGCAGCGAGGGGTCTGGAAACACCATATATTTT. Its protein is CASSEGSGNTIYF. The rearrangement joins TRBV9 to TRBJ1-3; D is perhaps TRBD1 (5 bases). The germline gives CDR1 SGDLS, CDR2 YYNGEE. This CDR3 has 13 residues. V lost 3 bases and J 1 base, leaving 5 bases between the germline ends.

This chain connects TRBV11-2 to TRBJ2-7; 7 nucleotides align to TRBD1. The CDR3 spans 15 residues. Germline loops: CDR1 SGHAT, CDR2 FQNNGV. The V and J ends lost 6 bases and 1 base, in that order; junction bases with no gene match: 9. DNA of the CDR3: TGTGCCAGCAGACAAGGACAGGTCCTTTCCTACGAGCAGTACTTC. Translated, it gives CASRQGQVLSYEQYF.

The chain employs TRBV28 and TRBJ1-3; 8 bases match TRBD1. CDR3 size: 16 residues. After removal of 8 bases from V and 0 bases from J, the junction contained 9 bases not matched to a gene. The germline V gene has CDR1 MDHEN and CDR2 SYDVKM. The CDR3, as DNA: TGTGCCAGCGCAGAGACAGGGGCCTTCTCTGGAAACACCATATATTTT. The encoded protein is CASAETGAFSGNTIYF.

The V gene is TRBV5-1, the J gene TRBJ2-3; TRBD1 might be the D (6 bases). Trimming removed 5 bases at V and 5 bases at J, with 9 bases between. Germline assignment: CDR1 SGHRS and CDR2 YFSETQ. There are 12 residues in the CDR3. DNA of the CDR3: TGCGCCAGCAGTCCAGGGGTAGATACGCAGTATTTT. This sequence encodes CASSPGVDTQYF. Together with reference TRBV5-1 and TRBJ2-3, the CDR3 gives the full variable domain: KAGVTQTPRYLIKTRGQQVTLSCSPISGHRSVSWYQQTPGQGLQFLFEYFSETQRNKGNFPGRFSGRQFSNSRSEMNVSTLELGDSALYLCASSPGVDTQYFGPGTRLTVL.

This chain connects TRBV5-1 to TRBJ1-4; 7 positions agree with TRBD1. This CDR3 has 14 amino acids. Per the germline V gene, CDR1 is SGHRS and CDR2 is YFSETQ. V trimming: 4 bases; J trimming: 7 bases; junction bases outside the gene matches: 7. Here the CDR3 DNA reads TGCGCCAGCAGCGACAGGGTTGGGGGTGAAAAACTGTTTTTT. Its protein product is CASSDRVGGEKLFF.

The chain links TRBV6-1 to TRBJ1-5, with D tentatively TRBD1 (6 bases). Germline CDR1 is MNHNS and CDR2 is SASEGT. Trimming removed 2 bases at V and 4 bases at J, with 15 bases between. The CDR3 spans 16 residues. The CDR3 bases are TGTGCCAGCAGTGAATTAGATTGGACAGTTAATCAGCCCCAGCATTTT. Its protein is CASSELDWTVNQPQHF.

J is TRBJ2-3 and V is TRBV28; D unclear. The germline V gene encodes CDR1 MDHEN and CDR2 SYDVKM. V lost 5 bases and J lost 4, with 16 bases in between. The CDR3 is 15 amino acids. The CDR3 loop is CASSPIDSWSDTQYF. The CDR3 DNA is TGTGCCAGCAGTCCAATAGATTCATGGTCAGATACGCAGTATTTT.

In its sample, this clone was seen once. The rearrangement links TRBV5-4 to TRBJ2-1; 7 bases fit TRBD2. V was clipped by 10 bases and J by 0 bases; unmatched bases: 13. Germline V gives CDR1 SGHNT, CDR2 YYREEE (reference sequence). The CDR3 is 16 amino acids. The CDR3 reads CASIPGGRSSYNEQFF. For the CDR3, the DNA is TGTGCCTCAATTCCGGGGGGTAGAAGCTCCTACAATGAGCAGTTCTTC. Using reference TRBV5-4 and TRBJ2-1 for the parts outside the CDR3, the full variable domain is ETGVTQSPTHLIKTRGQQVTLRCSSQSGHNTVSWYQQALGQGPQFIFQYYREEENGRGNFPPRFSGLQFPNYSSELNVNALELDDSALYLCASIPGGRSSYNEQFFGPGTRLTVL.

This rearrangement joins TRBV10-3 to TRBJ1-2; possible D gene TRBD1, 6 bases. There are 17 residues in the CDR3. Between the trimmed V and J ends, which lost 2 bases and 2 bases, there was a span of 18 bases. CDR1 is ENHRY, CDR2 SYGVKD, per germline. The CDR3 region is CAISEGPTGRGNYGYTF. The DNA for the CDR3 is TGTGCCATCAGTGAGGGACCGACAGGACGGGGAAACTATGGCTACACCTTC.

The gene calls are TRBV18 and TRBJ2-2, with TRBD1 matching 7 bases. The CDR3 runs to 17 residues. J lost 0 bases, V lost 2 bases, and 6 bases had no gene match. Germline V lookup: CDR1 KGHSH, CDR2 LQKENI. Here the CDR3 DNA reads TGTGCCAGCTCACCAGCCACGACAGGGACGAACACCGGGGAGCTGTTTTTT. This translates into CASSPATTGTNTGELFF.

This chain uses TRBV29-1 with TRBJ2-3, with D perhaps TRBD2 (5 bases). Trimming stripped 6 bases from V and 1 base from J, with 14 bases between. The CDR3 covers 14 residues. CDR1 SQVTM and CDR2 ANQGSEA come from the germline V gene. CDR3 bases: TGCAGCGTCCTCGAAGTCGGGGGCACAGATACGCAGTATTTT. Translated: CSVLEVGGTDTQYF.

The V gene is TRBV5-4, the J gene TRBJ2-7, with TRBD1 matching over 8 bases. The CDR3 has 15 residues. Germline V gives CDR1 SGHNT, CDR2 YYREEE (reference sequence). V lost 0 bases and J lost 1; bases outside the gene matches: 3. CDR3: CASSLGGQGSYEQYF. The DNA for the CDR3 is TGTGCCAGCAGCTTGGGAGGACAGGGATCCTACGAGCAGTACTTC.

This chain uses TRBV10-3 with TRBJ2-2, with a tentative D call TRBD2 (5 bases). The CDR3 runs to 14 residues. The germline gives CDR1 ENHRY, CDR2 SYGVKD. V lost 8 bases to trimming and J lost 0 bases, with 10 bases between them. The CDR3 sequence is CAIRGPTNTGELFF. Written as DNA, the CDR3 is TGTGCCATCCGAGGGCCAACGAACACCGGGGAGCTGTTTTTT.

The rearrangement joins TRBV6-5 to TRBJ1-2; no definite D call. V lost 6 bases and J lost 6, with 17 bases in between. CDR1 is MNHEY, CDR2 SVGAGI, per germline. This CDR3 has 14 residues. The CDR3 DNA reads as TGTGCCAGCAGCGCCGCGGGAGGCGAGCATGGCTACACCTTC. It yields the protein CASSAAGGEHGYTF.

The V and J genes are TRBV28 and TRBJ1-3; D is ambiguous. Trimming removed 6 bases at V and 3 bases at J, with 9 bases between. The CDR3 loop spans 13 amino acids. The germline gives CDR1 MDHEN, CDR2 SYDVKM. In nucleotides, the CDR3 is TGTGCCAGCAGCCCCACTGTTGGAAACACCATATATTTT. This codes for CASSPTVGNTIYF.

V usage is TRBV30 and J usage is TRBJ1-2; D remains ambiguous. V shed 5 bases and J shed 11 bases, with 18 bases lying between them. Germline CDR1 is GTSNPN and CDR2 is SVGIG (reference sequence). The CDR3 covers 12 residues. CDR3: CAWAFNQWRYTF. The CDR3 nucleotides are TGTGCCTGGGCGTTTAATCAATGGAGGTACACCTTC.

A remark on this clone: At one end the junction does not follow the germline gene, possibly because of a read error. The chain's CDR3 is CASSLGGSHNSPLHF. As DNA, the CDR3 is TGTGCCAGCAGCTTGGGCGGCTCCCATAATTCACCCCTCCACTTT. The chain carries TRBV5-4 and TRBJ1-6; D remains ambiguous. This CDR3 region has 15 residues. Germline lookup yields CDR1 SGHNT and CDR2 YYREEE (reference sequence).

J is TRBJ2-5 and V is TRBV5-8; TRBD1 matches at 8 bases. The CDR3 is made up of 14 amino acids. The trim removed 3 bases at V and 1 base at J, leaving 2 bases unmatched. The germline gives CDR1 SGHTS, CDR2 YDEGEE. The CDR3 DNA reads as TGTGCCAGCAGCTCGGGACAGGCCCAAGAGACCCAGTACTTC. Translated: CASSSGQAQETQYF.

The chain employs TRBV4-1 and TRBJ2-1; 8 bases agree with TRBD2. The CDR3 runs to 16 residues. With 4 bases clipped from V and 1 base from J, the junction kept 6 bases outside the gene matches. Germline lookup yields CDR1 MGHRA and CDR2 YSYEKL. The CDR3 loop reads CASSRPGLDSYNEQFF. In DNA, the CDR3 is TGCGCCAGCAGCCGCCCGGGACTAGATTCCTACAATGAGCAGTTCTTC.